This TCR beta chain came from a study of T cells in localized non-small cell lung cancer. Notes on the study in general: Elevated blood T cell density was associated with longer overall survival. Adjacent lung was found to contain a median around 56 of the top 100 tumor clones.

The table came from immunoSEQ multiplex PCR; TCRdb's copy has only in-frame clones and leaves some out. Of 33,000 or so clones in the sample, approximately 80% are singletons; the top ten hold 15% to 20%. With 5 bases removed from V and 8 bases from J, the gap between germline ends came to 12 bases. Per the germline V gene, CDR1 is WNHNN and CDR2 is SYGVQD (reference sequence). There are 13 residues in the CDR3. A note on this clone: What it binds is not known.

This chain connects TRBV10-1 to TRBJ1-4; D might be TRBD1 (5 bases). The material sequenced was peripheral blood, taken before any cancer treatment. The TCR comes from a male donor aged 60 or older with stage III squamous cell lung carcinoma. The CDR3 nucleotides read TGCGCCAGCAGTAGGGACTCCAACGAAAAACTGTTTTTT. This sequence encodes CASSRDSNEKLFF.